The 29 T cell receptor beta chains reported below all come from one sample, sequenced in a study of CD8 T cells in ankylosing spondylitis. Using its own MiXCR run on the 5' RACE reads, TCRdb lists one record per CDR3 protein. The sample has 85,000 to 100,000 distinct CDR3 sequences, just under 9% seen once. The sequenced sample was blood, either unsorted or a sorted T cell fraction (not recorded which). These receptors originate from a male donor with ankylosing spondylitis or in good health (not recorded which).

This clonotype was seen repeatedly, ten times or more. The rearrangement joins TRBV5-1 to TRBJ1-2, with D unresolved. Deletions cut 7 bases from V and 2 bases from J, with 9 bases between. Germline V CDR1 and CDR2: SGHRS, YFSETQ. The CDR3 contains 12 residues. The CDR3 nucleotides read TGCGCCAGCGCGACTGAAAACTATGGCTACACCTTC. Translation gives CASATENYGYTF.

This clonotype has a count of ten or more. J is TRBJ2-4 and V is TRBV7-2, with D tentatively TRBD2 (5 bases). Trimming removed 1 base from V and 5 bases from J, with 9 bases in between. The CDR3 runs 14 residues. The V gene's germline CDR1 is SGHTA and CDR2 FQGNSA. CDR3 in DNA: TGTGCCAGCAGCTTAGGAGGAGGTGAAAACATTCAGTACTTC. Its translation is CASSLGGGENIQYF.

This clonotype appeared many times. CDR3 sequence reads: CASSLETGGVTEAFF. For the CDR3, the DNA is TGCGCCAGCAGCTTGGAGACAGGGGGCGTCACTGAAGCTTTCTTT. The V call is TRBV5-1, the J call TRBJ1-1; 10 bases fit TRBD1. CDR3 length equals 15 residues. The J segment lost 4 bases and the V segment lost 0 bases, leaving 3 bases of the junction unmatched. CDR1 and CDR2 (germline): SGHRS, YFSETQ.

The V call is TRBV5-1, the J call TRBJ1-4; D is perhaps TRBD1 (6 bases). Germline CDR1 SGHRS, CDR2 YFSETQ. CDR3 size: 14 residues. Trimming cost V 3 bases and J 4 bases, with 10 bases left between them. The CDR3, as DNA: TGCGCCAGCAGCTGGACAGCCGATAATGAAAAACTGTTTTTT. This codes for CASSWTADNEKLFF.

This clonotype was found many times. The chain links TRBV24-1 to TRBJ2-2, with TRBD2 matching 7 bases. The trim removed 1 base at V and 1 base at J, leaving 2 bases unmatched. Germline V CDR1 and CDR2: KGHDR, SFDVKD. The length of the CDR3 is 16 residues. The CDR3 DNA reads as TGTGCCACCAGTGATTTACGGGGGGAGAACACCGGGGAGCTGTTTTTT. Translating gives CATSDLRGENTGELFF.

The rearrangement links TRBV10-1 to TRBJ2-5; 9 nucleotides align to TRBD2. Germline values: CDR1 WNHNN, CDR2 SYGVQD (reference sequence). The CDR3 extends over 15 amino acids. Trimming took 8 bases from V and 4 from J; bases not matched to a gene: 11. CDR3 protein: CASHESLAGRETQYF. The DNA of the CDR3 is TGCGCCAGCCACGAAAGTCTAGCGGGGAGAGAGACCCAGTACTTC.

This clonotype showed up many times. The genes are TRBV2 and TRBJ1-5; a possible D gene is TRBD1 (5 bases). Germline CDR1 reads SNHLY; CDR2 reads FYNNEI. Between the trimmed V and J ends, which lost 6 bases and 1 base, there was a span of 16 bases. This CDR3 spans 16 amino acids. CDR3 in amino acids: CASSLGGGRSNQPQHF. CDR3 coding DNA: TGTGCCAGCAGCCTCGGGGGGGGACGAAGCAATCAGCCCCAGCATTTT.

The rearrangement joins TRBV2 to TRBJ2-3; 10 bases are shared with TRBD2. Trimming removed 3 bases from V and 2 bases from J; junction bases left unmatched: 14. Germline lookup yields CDR1 SNHLY and CDR2 FYNNEI. This CDR3 comprises 19 residues. The CDR3 here is CASSDDTTRSGGHTDTQYF. The CDR3 DNA reads TGTGCCAGCAGTGACGACACCACTCGTAGCGGGGGGCACACAGATACGCAGTATTTT.

Points on this clonotype: A much larger clonotype is one base distant, so this may be a read error. The rearrangement joins TRBV20-1 to TRBJ1-6; D gene ambiguous. Germline V lookup: CDR1 DFQATT, CDR2 SNEGSKA (reference sequence). CDR3 length: 14 amino acids. CDR3 amino acids: CSARLVLSGSPPHF. For the CDR3, the DNA is TGCAGTGCACGACTTGTCCTCTCCGGTTCACCCCCCCACTTT.

In regard to this clonotype: This may come from a read error, since a much larger clone is one base off. V and J are TRBV27 and TRBJ1-2, with a possible D match to TRBD1 (6 bases). The ends were cut back, 5 bases at V and 2 bases at J, with 15 bases in the middle. The CDR3 extends over 15 amino acids. Germline V gene lookup returns CDR1 MNHEY and CDR2 SMNVEV (reference sequence). The CDR3 nucleotides read TGTGCCAGCAGTCCTTCAGGGGATGAAAACTATGGCTACACCTTC. Translated, it gives CASSPSGDENYGYTF.

This clonotype showed up many times. J is TRBJ2-2 and V is TRBV20-1; 9 nucleotides agree with TRBD1. Germline values: CDR1 DFQATT, CDR2 SNEGSKA (reference sequence). The length of the CDR3 is 14 residues. V shed 7 bases, J shed 1 base, and the junction held 4 bases outside the gene matches. The CDR3 region has the DNA TGCAGTGTATCGGACAGGGGGAACACCGGGGAGCTGTTTTTT. Residues: CSVSDRGNTGELFF.

This clonotype was observed many times. The rearrangement uses TRBV28 and TRBJ1-1; tentative D call: TRBD1 (5 bases). In germline, CDR1 is MDHEN, CDR2 SYDVKM. V was cut by 7 bases and J by 9 bases, with 15 bases left in between. The CDR3 extends over 12 amino acids. The CDR3: CASTHGDLKAFF. In DNA form, the CDR3 reads TGTGCCAGCACCCACGGGGACTTGAAAGCTTTCTTT. Full variable domain (missing parts from reference TRBV28 and TRBJ1-1): DVKVTQSSRYLVKRTGEKVFLECVQDMDHENMFWYRQDPGLGLRLIYFSYDVKMKEKGDIPEGYSVSREKKERFSLILESASTNQTSMYLCASTHGDLKAFFGQGTRLTVV.

This clonotype was seen repeatedly, ten times or more. The chain uses TRBV5-1 and TRBJ2-5, with D perhaps given as TRBD1 or TRBD2 (6 bases each). Trimming took 4 bases from V and 4 from J, leaving 14 bases between them. Germline V gives CDR1 SGHRS, CDR2 YFSETQ. The CDR3 is 14 residues long. Here the CDR3 reads CASSTVRGRETQYF. CDR3 DNA: TGCGCCAGCAGCACCGTCCGGGGGCGAGAGACCCAGTACTTC.

This clonotype was found many times. V is TRBV20-1 and J is TRBJ1-4, with D possibly TRBD1 on 6 matching bases. The CDR3 contains 14 residues. Germline lookup yields CDR1 DFQATT and CDR2 SNEGSKA (reference sequence). V gave up 3 bases and J gave up 8 bases, with 16 bases separating them. As DNA, the CDR3 is TGCAGTGCTAGTGTTTCACTCCAGGGGGAAAAACTGTTTTTT. As protein: CSASVSLQGEKLFF.

The V gene is TRBV7-8, the J gene TRBJ2-7; 8 positions match TRBD2. The CDR3 has 18 amino acids. V was pared by 4 bases and J by 3 bases, with 17 bases of the junction left unmatched. In germline, CDR1 is SGHVS, CDR2 FQNEAQ. This chain's CDR3 is CASSSSPLAPSGLYEQYF. Written as DNA, the CDR3 is TGTGCCAGCAGCTCTTCACCCTTAGCGCCTAGCGGGCTCTACGAGCAGTACTTC.

This clonotype has ten or more counts. The V gene is TRBV5-1, the J gene TRBJ1-1, with D perhaps TRBD1 (6 bases). This CDR3 is 15 amino acids long. From germline, CDR1 is SGHRS and CDR2 YFSETQ. V was pared by 0 bases and J by 1 base, with 10 bases between. CDR3 nucleotide sequence: TGCGCCAGCAGCTTGGACGGACAGAGGAACACTGAAGCTTTCTTT. Protein sequence: CASSLDGQRNTEAFF. Based on the CDR3 plus reference TRBV5-1 and TRBJ1-1, the full variable domain is KAGVTQTPRYLIKTRGQQVTLSCSPISGHRSVSWYQQTPGQGLQFLFEYFSETQRNKGNFPGRFSGRQFSNSRSEMNVSTLELGDSALYLCASSLDGQRNTEAFFGQGTRLTVV.

Many counts were recorded for this clonotype. Here the CDR3 reads CATGVGGGGYEQYF. The CDR3 DNA sequence: TGTGCCACTGGGGTCGGCGGGGGGGGCTACGAGCAGTACTTC. The chain carries TRBV7-2 and TRBJ2-7, with 9 bases lining up with TRBD2. Trimming cost V 10 bases and J 3 bases; bases outside gene matches: 10. This CDR3 is built from 14 residues. Germline V lookup: CDR1 SGHTA, CDR2 FQGNSA. The entire variable domain, with the rest obtained from reference TRBV7-2 and TRBJ2-7, is as follows: GAGVSQSPSNKVTEKGKDVELRCDPISGHTALYWYRQSLGQGLEFLIYFQGNSAPDKSGLPSDRFSAERTGGSVSTLTIQRTQQEDSAVYLCATGVGGGGYEQYFGPGTRLTVT.

This clonotype was recorded at least ten times. This chain links TRBV5-1 with TRBJ2-7, with 8 bases aligning to TRBD2. This CDR3 has 19 residues. V lost 0 bases to trimming and J lost 0 bases; unmatched junction nucleotides: 14. CDR1 SGHRS and CDR2 YFSETQ come from the germline V gene. The DNA for the CDR3 is TGCGCCAGCAGCTTGGCTCCTGCTGGGTCGCGGGGGGCCTCCTACGAGCAGTACTTC. It specifies CASSLAPAGSRGASYEQYF.

This clonotype was observed at least ten times. The V gene is TRBV18, the J gene TRBJ2-1, with a weak D call TRBD2 (6 bases). The CDR3 totals 14 residues. CDR1 is KGHSH, CDR2 LQKENI, per germline. V lost 6 bases and J 6 bases, leaving 15 bases between the germline ends. The CDR3 bases are TGTGCCAGCTCCCAAGTACTGGGGGGCAATGAGCAGTTCTTC. This translates into CASSQVLGGNEQFF.

This clonotype was observed at least ten times. CDR3 sequence reads: CASSLWQGFNEQFF. The CDR3 DNA follows: TGTGCCAGCAGTTTGTGGCAGGGTTTCAATGAGCAGTTCTTC. The chain employs TRBV27 and TRBJ2-1; possible D gene TRBD1, 5 bases. V shed 3 bases and J shed 6 bases, with 12 bases lying between them. The germline CDR1 and CDR2 sequences are MNHEY and SMNVEV (reference sequence). CDR3 length equals 14 residues.

This clonotype was observed at least ten times. V is TRBV20-1 and J is TRBJ2-7; D possibly corresponds to TRBD2 (6 bases). Looked up from germline, CDR1 is DFQATT and CDR2 is SNEGSKA (reference sequence). V lost 6 bases, J lost 3 bases, and 15 bases lay in between. This CDR3 has 13 residues. This CDR3 reads CSAAGGRDYEQYF. The CDR3 nucleotides read TGCAGTGCCGCCGGGGGAAGAGACTACGAGCAGTACTTC.

This clonotype occurred many times. The V and J genes are TRBV18 and TRBJ1-6; possibly TRBD1 for D (5 bases). The CDR3 consists of 14 residues. Germline V gene data show CDR1 as KGHSH and CDR2 as LQKENI. The V end lost 5 bases, the J end lost 10 bases, and 15 bases lay between the germline ends. CDR3 bases: TGTGCCAGCTCAACAGGTGGAGGCCGATCACCCCTCCACTTT. Translating it yields CASSTGGGRSPLHF.

This clonotype has at least ten counts. This chain connects TRBV3-1 to TRBJ1-1, with TRBD1 identical over 7 bases. CDR3 length equals 15 residues. V shed 3 bases and J 0 bases; nucleotides not matched to a gene: 4. Germline assignment: CDR1 LGHDT and CDR2 YNNKEL (reference sequence). The CDR3 is CASSHGDRLNTEAFF. The CDR3 bases are TGTGCCAGCAGCCACGGGGACAGATTGAACACTGAAGCTTTCTTT.

This clonotype was seen ten or more times. The J gene is TRBJ2-7, the V gene TRBV28, with a possible D match to TRBD1 (6 bases). There are 11 residues in the CDR3. Trimming removed 8 bases at V and 6 bases at J, with 11 bases between. The germline gives CDR1 MDHEN, CDR2 SYDVKM. The CDR3 nucleotides read TGTGCCAGCCTAGGGGGTTCCGAGCAGTACTTC. Residues: CASLGGSEQYF. Combining the CDR3 with reference TRBV28 and TRBJ2-7 gives the whole variable domain DVKVTQSSRYLVKRTGEKVFLECVQDMDHENMFWYRQDPGLGLRLIYFSYDVKMKEKGDIPEGYSVSREKKERFSLILESASTNQTSMYLCASLGGSEQYFGPGTRLTVT.

This clonotype was counted ten times or more. This chain joins TRBV28 and TRBJ2-1; D may be TRBD1 or TRBD2 (5 bases each). This CDR3 region has 18 residues. V was clipped by 5 bases and J by 0 bases, with 20 bases between them. The germline gives CDR1 MDHEN, CDR2 SYDVKM. The CDR3 nucleotides read TGTGCCAGCAGTCCCGGGACCCACGCCCCCAGCTCCTACAATGAGCAGTTCTTC. This translates into CASSPGTHAPSSYNEQFF.

This clonotype was observed a handful of times. The chain employs TRBV7-9 and TRBJ2-7; D gene uncertain. V shed 1 base and J shed 3 bases, with 13 bases lying between them. CDR1 and CDR2 (germline): SEHNR, FQNEAQ (reference sequence). This CDR3 is built from 15 residues. CDR3 amino acids: CASSLGPQIYYEQYF. CDR3 nucleotide sequence: TGTGCCAGCAGCTTAGGCCCACAGATCTACTACGAGCAGTACTTC.

This clonotype was counted at least ten times. This sequence joins TRBV20-1 and TRBJ1-1; no firm D call. Trimming left V 3 bases short and J 7 bases short, with 12 bases between. The CDR3 consists of 12 residues. Germline CDR1 DFQATT, CDR2 SNEGSKA (reference sequence). The DNA for the CDR3 is TGCAGTGCTAGGGCAAGGAAATATGAAGCTTTCTTT. Translating gives CSARARKYEAFF.

Of note for this clonotype: This sequence may be a read error, since a much larger clone differs from it by one base. This sequence joins TRBV15 and TRBJ2-2; D perhaps matches TRBD2 (5 bases). CDR1 is LNHNV, CDR2 YYDKDF, per germline (reference sequence). The CDR3 length is 14 residues. The CDR3 spells CATSTLGNTGKLFF. Written as DNA, the CDR3 is TGTGCCACCAGCACTTTGGGGAACACCGGGAAGCTGTTTTTT.

There are many counts of this clonotype. This sequence joins TRBV6-1 and TRBJ2-5; the match to TRBD2 covers 8 bases. The germline CDR1 and CDR2 sequences are MNHNS and SASEGT. CDR3 length: 14 residues. V lost 7 bases, J lost 2 bases, and 6 bases stayed unmatched. DNA of the CDR3: TGTGCCAGCACGGGGGGGCCCGCACAAGAGACCCAGTACTTC. Its protein product is CASTGGPAQETQYF.